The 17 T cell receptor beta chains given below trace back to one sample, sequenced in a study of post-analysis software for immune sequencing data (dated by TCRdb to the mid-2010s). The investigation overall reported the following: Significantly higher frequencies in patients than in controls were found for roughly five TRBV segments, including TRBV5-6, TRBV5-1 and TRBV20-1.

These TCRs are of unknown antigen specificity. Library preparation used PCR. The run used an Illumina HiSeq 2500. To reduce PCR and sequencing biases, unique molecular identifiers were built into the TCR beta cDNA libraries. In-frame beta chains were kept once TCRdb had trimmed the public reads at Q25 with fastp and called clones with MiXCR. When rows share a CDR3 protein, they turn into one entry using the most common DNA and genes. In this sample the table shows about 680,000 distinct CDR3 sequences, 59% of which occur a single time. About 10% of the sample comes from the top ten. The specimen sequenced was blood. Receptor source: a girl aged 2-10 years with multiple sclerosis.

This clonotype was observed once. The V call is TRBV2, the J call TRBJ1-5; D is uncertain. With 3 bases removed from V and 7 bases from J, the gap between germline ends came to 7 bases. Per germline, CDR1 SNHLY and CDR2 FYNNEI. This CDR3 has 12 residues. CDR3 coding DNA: TGTGCCAGCAGTGATAACGGGCAGCCCCAGCATTTT. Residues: CASSDNGQPQHF. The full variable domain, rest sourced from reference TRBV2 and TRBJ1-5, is EPEVTQTPSHQVTQMGQEVILRCVPISNHLYFYWYRQILGQKVEFLVSFYNNEISEKSEIFDDQFSVERPDGSNFTLKIRSTKLEDSAMYFCASSDNGQPQHFGDGTRLSIL.

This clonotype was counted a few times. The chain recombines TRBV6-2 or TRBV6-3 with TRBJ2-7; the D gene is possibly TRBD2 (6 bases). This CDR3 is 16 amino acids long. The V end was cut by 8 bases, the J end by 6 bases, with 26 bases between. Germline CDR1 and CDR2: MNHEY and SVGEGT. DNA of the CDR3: TGTGCCAGCGGAAGCCCACCCCGGACTACCCATACCGAGCAGTACTTC. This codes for CASGSPPRTTHTEQYF.

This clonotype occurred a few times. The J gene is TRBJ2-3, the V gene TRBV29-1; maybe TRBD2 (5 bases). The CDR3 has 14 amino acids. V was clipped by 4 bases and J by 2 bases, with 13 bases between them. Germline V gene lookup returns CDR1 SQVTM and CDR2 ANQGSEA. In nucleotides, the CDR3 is TGCAGCGTTGGTAGTGTAGCGTCCACAGATACGCAGTATTTT. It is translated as CSVGSVASTDTQYF.

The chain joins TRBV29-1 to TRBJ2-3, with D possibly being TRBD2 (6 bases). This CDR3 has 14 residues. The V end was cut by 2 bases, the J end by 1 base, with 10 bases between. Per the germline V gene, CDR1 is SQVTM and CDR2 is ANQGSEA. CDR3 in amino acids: CSVEIGEGTDTQYF. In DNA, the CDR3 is TGCAGCGTTGAAATAGGGGAGGGCACAGATACGCAGTATTTT.

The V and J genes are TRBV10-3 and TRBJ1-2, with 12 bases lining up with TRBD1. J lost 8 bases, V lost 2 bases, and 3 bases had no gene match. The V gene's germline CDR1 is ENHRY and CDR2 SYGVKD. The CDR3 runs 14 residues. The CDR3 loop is CAISEGTGGGGYTF. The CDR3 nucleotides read TGTGCCATCAGTGAGGGGACAGGGGGCGGCGGCTACACCTTC.

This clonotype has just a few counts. The CDR3 bases are TGTGCCAGCAGTTACGGCCGGACTAGCGGCTACAATGAGCAGTTCTTC. Residues: CASSYGRTSGYNEQFF. The chain combines TRBV6-5 with TRBJ2-1; 10 nucleotides line up with TRBD2. V was pared by 2 bases and J by 3 bases, with 4 bases of the junction left unmatched. CDR1 MNHEY and CDR2 SVGAGI come from the germline V gene. The CDR3 consists of 16 residues.

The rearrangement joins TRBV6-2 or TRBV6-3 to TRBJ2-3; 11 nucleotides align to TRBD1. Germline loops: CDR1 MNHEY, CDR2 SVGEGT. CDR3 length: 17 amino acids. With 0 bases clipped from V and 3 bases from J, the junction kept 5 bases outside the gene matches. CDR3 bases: TGTGCCAGCAGTTACTCGCGGACAGGGGGCTTAACAGATACGCAGTATTTT. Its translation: CASSYSRTGGLTDTQYF.

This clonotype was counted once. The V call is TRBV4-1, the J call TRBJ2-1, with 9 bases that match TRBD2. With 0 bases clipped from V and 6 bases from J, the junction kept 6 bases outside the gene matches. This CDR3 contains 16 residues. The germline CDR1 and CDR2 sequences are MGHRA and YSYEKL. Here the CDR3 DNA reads TGCGCCAGCAGCCAAGAAGGCGGGAGGGCCGGCAATGAGCAGTTCTTC. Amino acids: CASSQEGGRAGNEQFF.

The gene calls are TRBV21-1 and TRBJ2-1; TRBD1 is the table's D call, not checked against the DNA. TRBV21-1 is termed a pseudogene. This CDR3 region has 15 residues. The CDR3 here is CASSKVEQGPNEQFF. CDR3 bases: TGTGCCAGCAGCAAAGTCGAACAGGGGCCCAATGAGCAGTTCTTC.

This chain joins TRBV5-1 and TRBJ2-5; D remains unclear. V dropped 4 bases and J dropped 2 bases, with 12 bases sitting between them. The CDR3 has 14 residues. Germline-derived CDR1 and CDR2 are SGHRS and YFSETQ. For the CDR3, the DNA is TGCGCCAGCAGCGTATTTTCAGCTCAAGAGACCCAGTACTTC. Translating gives CASSVFSAQETQYF.

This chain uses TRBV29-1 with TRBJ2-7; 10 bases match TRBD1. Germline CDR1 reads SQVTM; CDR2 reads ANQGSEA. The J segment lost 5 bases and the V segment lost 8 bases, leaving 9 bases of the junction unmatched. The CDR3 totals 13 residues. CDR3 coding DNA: TGCAGCACCTCGGGACAGGGGACGGACGAGCAGTACTTC. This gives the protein CSTSGQGTDEQYF.

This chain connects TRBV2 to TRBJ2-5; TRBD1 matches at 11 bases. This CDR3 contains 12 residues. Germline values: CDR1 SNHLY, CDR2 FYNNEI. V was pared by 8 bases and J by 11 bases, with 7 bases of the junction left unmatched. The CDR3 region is CASGQGAGEQYF. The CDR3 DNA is TGTGCCAGCGGACAGGGGGCAGGGGAGCAGTACTTC.

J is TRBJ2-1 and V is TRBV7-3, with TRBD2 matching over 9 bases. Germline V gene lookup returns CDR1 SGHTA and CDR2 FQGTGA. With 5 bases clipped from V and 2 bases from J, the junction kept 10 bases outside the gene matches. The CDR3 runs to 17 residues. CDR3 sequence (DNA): TGTGCCAGCAGCAATGTAGCGGGAGTCGGGACCTACAATGAGCAGTTCTTC. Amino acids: CASSNVAGVGTYNEQFF.

The CDR3 region is CASSGRVVDTETQYF. For the CDR3, the DNA is TGTGCCAGCAGCGGCAGGGTCGTGGATACGGAGACCCAGTACTTC. This chain links TRBV7-9 with TRBJ2-7; weak D call: TRBD1 (5 bases). The DNA end lines up better with TRBJ2-5; the J call may be wrong. The CDR3 spans 15 residues. Germline CDR1 SEHNR, CDR2 FQNEAQ (reference sequence).

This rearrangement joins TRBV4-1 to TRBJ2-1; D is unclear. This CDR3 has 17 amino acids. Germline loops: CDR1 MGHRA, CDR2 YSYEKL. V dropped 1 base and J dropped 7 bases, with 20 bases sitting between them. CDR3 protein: CASSQGLRRAVRNEQFF. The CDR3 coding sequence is TGCGCCAGCAGCCAAGGCTTACGAAGGGCGGTTCGGAATGAGCAGTTCTTC.

This chain's CDR3 is CSAQDGGTETQYF. The CDR3 DNA sequence: TGCAGTGCTCAGGACGGGGGTACAGAGACCCAGTACTTC. The chain recombines TRBV20-1 with TRBJ2-5, with D tentatively TRBD2 (6 bases). Germline loops: CDR1 DFQATT, CDR2 SNEGSKA (reference sequence). The CDR3 covers 13 residues. The V end was cut by 5 bases, the J end by 4 bases, with 14 bases between.

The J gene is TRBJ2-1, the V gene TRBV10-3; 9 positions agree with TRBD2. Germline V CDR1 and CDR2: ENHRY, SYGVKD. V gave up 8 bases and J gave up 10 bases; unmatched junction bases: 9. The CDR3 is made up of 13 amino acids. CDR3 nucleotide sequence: TGTGCCATCTATGCAGGCGGGAGGGCCGAGCAGTTCTTC. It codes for CAIYAGGRAEQFF.